A single sample gave rise to the 20 T cell receptor beta chains below, sequenced in a study of blood T cell repertoires in COVID-19. TCRdb keeps only in-frame clones here, not all; method: immunoSEQ multiplex PCR. This sample yields some 39,000 clones, of which around 76% are seen a single time; roughly a quarter belongs to the top ten. Sequenced: peripheral blood. These receptors came from a man at least 80 years old with acute or convalescent COVID-19.

The chain carries TRBV7-6 and TRBJ2-2; a possible D gene is TRBD1 (5 bases). V was pared by 5 bases and J by 2 bases, with 12 bases between. This CDR3 comprises 15 residues. Germline CDR1 and CDR2: SGHVS and FNYEAQ. The CDR3 loop reads CASSRQTDNTGELFF. The CDR3 DNA is TGTGCCAGCAGCCGACAGACAGATAACACCGGGGAGCTGTTTTTT.

The chain couples TRBV7-2 to TRBJ2-1; D might be TRBD2 (5 bases). Germline V gives CDR1 SGHTA, CDR2 FQGNSA. CDR3 length equals 15 residues. Between the trimmed V and J ends, which lost 5 bases and 2 bases, there was a span of 13 bases. This CDR3 reads CASSPSGGAYNEQFF. CDR3 DNA: TGTGCCAGCAGCCCGAGCGGTGGGGCCTACAATGAGCAGTTCTTC.

The V gene is TRBV12-2, the J gene TRBJ2-7; TRBD2, the D gene given by the table, was not confirmed from the DNA. TRBV12-2 is classified as a pseudogene. The CDR3 runs 15 residues. CDR3 loop: CASRSSRDSYYEQYF. The CDR3 region has the DNA TGTGCAAGTCGCTCCTCACGGGACTCTTACTACGAGCAGTACTTC.

The chain couples TRBV28 to TRBJ2-2; 10 bases are shared with TRBD1. The CDR3 spans 15 residues. Per the germline V gene, CDR1 is MDHEN and CDR2 is SYDVKM. J gave up 0 bases and V 6 bases, and 1 base lay outside the gene matches. The CDR3 coding sequence is TGTGCCAGCAGGACAGGGGGCGCGAACACCGGGGAGCTGTTTTTT. As protein: CASRTGGANTGELFF. The full variable domain, rest sourced from reference TRBV28 and TRBJ2-2, is DVKVTQSSRYLVKRTGEKVFLECVQDMDHENMFWYRQDPGLGLRLIYFSYDVKMKEKGDIPEGYSVSREKKERFSLILESASTNQTSMYLCASRTGGANTGELFFGEGSRLTVL.

The CDR3: CASSRSPRAYSSYNEQFF. CDR3 nucleotide sequence: TGTGCCAGCAGCCGATCCCCGCGCGCGTATAGCTCCTACAATGAGCAGTTCTTC. The chain couples TRBV3-1 (or the pseudogene TRBV3-2) to TRBJ2-1; D uncertain. Trimming stripped 4 bases from V and 0 bases from J, with 19 bases between. CDR1 is LGHDT and CDR2 is YNNKEL in the germline V gene (reference sequence). The CDR3 sequence is 18 residues long.

The V gene is TRBV4-1, the J gene TRBJ1-1; D possibly corresponds to TRBD1 (5 bases). Deletions cut 0 bases from V and 11 bases from J, with 13 bases between. There are 13 residues in the CDR3. CDR1 is MGHRA and CDR2 is YSYEKL in the germline V gene. Written as DNA, the CDR3 is TGCGCCAGCAGCCAAGAGAAGCGGGGGGGGGCTTTCTTT. It is translated as CASSQEKRGGAFF.

V and J are TRBV9 and TRBJ2-1; 8 positions agree with TRBD1. Germline CDR1 SGDLS, CDR2 YYNGEE. J lost 4 bases, V lost 4 bases, and 10 bases had no gene match. This CDR3 region has 16 residues. Here the CDR3 reads CASSPIPGQDYNEQFF. For the CDR3, the DNA is TGTGCCAGCAGCCCTATACCGGGACAGGATTACAATGAGCAGTTCTTC.

This chain joins TRBV19 and TRBJ2-4; 7 positions match TRBD2. Trimming cost V 5 bases and J 9 bases; bases outside gene matches: 7. Germline CDR1 LNHDA, CDR2 SQIVND (reference sequence). This CDR3 region has 13 residues. The CDR3 is CASSALGEGIQYF. DNA for the CDR3: TGTGCCAGTAGTGCTTTAGGGGAGGGCATTCAGTACTTC.

This clone was recorded many times. The chain employs TRBV20-1 and TRBJ1-3; maybe TRBD1 (6 bases). The germline V and J ends were trimmed by 3 bases and 2 bases, with 20 bases remaining between them. Germline V CDR1 and CDR2: DFQATT, SNEGSKA (reference sequence). The CDR3 loop spans 17 amino acids. This CDR3 reads CSASGPDGQFPGNTIYF. As DNA, the CDR3 is TGCAGTGCTAGTGGCCCAGACGGACAGTTCCCTGGAAACACCATATATTTT.

The CDR3 DNA is TGTGCCAGTAGTTCACAGACAGGGATTGGAAACACCATATATTTT. As protein: CASSSQTGIGNTIYF. The gene calls are TRBV19 and TRBJ1-3; 7 bases match TRBD1. V shed 5 bases, J shed 3 bases, and the junction held 7 bases outside the gene matches. The CDR3 runs 15 residues. The germline gives CDR1 LNHDA, CDR2 SQIVND (reference sequence).

The rearrangement links TRBV6-5 to TRBJ2-2; 8 nucleotides match TRBD2. The CDR3 consists of 16 residues. Germline loops: CDR1 MNHEY, CDR2 SVGAGI. The junction had 12 bases not matched to a gene; V was cut back by 4 bases and J by 8 bases. The CDR3 nucleotides read TGTGCCAGCAGTTTCACCCGGGGGGGCAGGGAAGGGGAGCTGTTTTTT. It specifies CASSFTRGGREGELFF.

This clone came up once. The chain employs TRBV12-3 or TRBV12-4 and TRBJ2-3; D unresolved. The CDR3 spans 12 residues. The V end lost 7 bases, the J end lost 0 bases, and 5 bases lay between the germline ends. For the CDR3, the DNA is TGTGCCAGCACCTCTAGCACAGATACGCAGTATTTT. It encodes CASTSSTDTQYF.

This clone was found a few times. The chain couples TRBV5-8 to TRBJ2-7, with TRBD1 as a possible D gene (5 bases). There are 13 residues in the CDR3. Between the trimmed V and J ends, which lost 1 base and 6 bases, there was a span of 11 bases. Germline CDR1 is SGHTS and CDR2 is YDEGEE. CDR3 sequence (DNA): TGTGCCAGCAGCTTGAACTTTCAGGGCGAGCAGTACTTC. Translation gives CASSLNFQGEQYF.

CDR3 DNA sequence: TGTGCCAGCAGGGAACAGGGGGCAAAGAACACTGAAGCTTTCTTT. Protein: CASREQGAKNTEAFF. This sequence joins TRBV6-6 and TRBJ1-1; 9 bases agree with TRBD1. Losses at the gene ends were 6 bases for V and 1 base for J; bases not matched to a gene: 6. The CDR3 contains 15 residues. Germline loops: CDR1 MNHNY, CDR2 SVGAGI (reference sequence).

The chain carries TRBV5-1 and TRBJ2-3; 9 bases line up with TRBD2. Germline CDR1 SGHRS, CDR2 YFSETQ. There are 18 residues in the CDR3. Trimming removed 0 bases from V and 1 base from J; junction bases left unmatched: 9. In nucleotides, the CDR3 is TGCGCCAGCAGCTTGGTACGCGGGAGGGCCTCTGGCACAGATACGCAGTATTTT. Translating gives CASSLVRGRASGTDTQYF. Using reference TRBV5-1 and TRBJ2-3 for the parts outside the CDR3, the full variable domain is KAGVTQTPRYLIKTRGQQVTLSCSPISGHRSVSWYQQTPGQGLQFLFEYFSETQRNKGNFPGRFSGRQFSNSRSEMNVSTLELGDSALYLCASSLVRGRASGTDTQYFGPGTRLTVL.

This sequence joins TRBV10-1 and TRBJ2-5; D unclear. The CDR3 contains 14 residues. Deletions cut 4 bases from V and 5 bases from J, with 14 bases between. Per the germline V gene, CDR1 is WNHNN and CDR2 is SYGVQD (reference sequence). The CDR3 DNA is TGCGCCAGCAGTGGCCTAGAGGAGTCTGAGACCCAGTACTTC. As protein: CASSGLEESETQYF.

The chain carries TRBV10-1 and TRBJ2-2, with D possibly TRBD1 on 5 matching bases. There are 15 residues in the CDR3. Germline CDR1 reads WNHNN; CDR2 reads SYGVQD (reference sequence). With 2 bases removed from V and 4 bases from J, the gap between germline ends came to 11 bases. CDR3 DNA: TGCGCCAGCAGTGAGAGGCAGGGCGGCACCGGGGAGCTGTTTTTT. It specifies CASSERQGGTGELFF.

The chain employs TRBV11-2 and TRBJ2-6; D unresolved. The V end was cut by 5 bases, the J end by 4 bases, with 12 bases between. This CDR3 has 15 amino acids. Germline CDR1 SGHAT, CDR2 FQNNGV. This chain's CDR3 is CASSPQVAGANVLTF. The CDR3 bases are TGTGCCAGCAGCCCCCAGGTTGCCGGGGCCAACGTCCTGACTTTC.

The chain uses TRBV9 and TRBJ2-7, with D perhaps TRBD1 (6 bases). Germline CDR1 SGDLS, CDR2 YYNGEE. V shed 0 bases and J shed 5 bases, with 9 bases lying between them. There are 13 residues in the CDR3. The CDR3 region is CASSVEQGNEQYF. The CDR3 nucleotides are TGTGCCAGCAGCGTAGAACAGGGCAACGAGCAGTACTTC.

This clone was recorded only once. This rearrangement joins TRBV6-6 to TRBJ1-3; 9 bases are a match to TRBD1. Per germline, CDR1 MNHNY and CDR2 SVGAGI (reference sequence). This CDR3 has 16 amino acids. V trimming: 6 bases; J trimming: 0 bases; junction bases outside the gene matches: 6. CDR3 coding DNA: TGTGCCAGCAGACCCCCGACAGGGGGCTCTGGAAACACCATATATTTT. Amino acids: CASRPPTGGSGNTIYF.